This is a list of T cell receptor beta chains from one sample in a study of blood T cell repertoires in COVID-19. Method: immunoSEQ multiplex PCR; TCRdb's copy keeps in-frame clones and lacks some. This sample has approximately 74,000 clones, with around nine tenths found just once. Sequencing was performed on peripheral blood. The receptors derive from an older woman with acute or convalescent COVID-19. Both conserved end residues are part of each CDR3. Each record gives: CDR3 protein, CDR3 DNA, CDR3 length, clone size, V gene, J gene, D gene. The D gene is left open where the match is weak. A clone size is listed for some rows: how often the clone was seen (once, few, many), or a class if it is expanded.

cdr3_aa: CASSLRRTDTEAFF
cdr3_nt: TGTGCCAGCAGCTTAAGACGGACAGACACTGAAGCTTTCTTT
cdr3_length: 14
clone_size: .
v_call: TRBV5-4
j_call: TRBJ1-1
d_call: .

cdr3_aa: CASSIGLTNEKLFF
cdr3_nt: TGTGCCAGTAGTATCGGTTTAACTAATGAAAAACTGTTTTTT
cdr3_length: 14
clone_size: .
v_call: TRBV19
j_call: TRBJ1-4
d_call: .

cdr3_aa: CASSLGTGGKETQYF
cdr3_nt: TGTGCCAGCAGCTTAGGGACAGGGGGTAAAGAGACCCAGTACTTC
cdr3_length: 15
clone_size: .
v_call: TRBV7-6
j_call: TRBJ2-5
d_call: TRBD1

cdr3_aa: CATGGGRNTEAFF
cdr3_nt: TGTGCCACTGGGGGGGGACGGAACACTGAAGCTTTCTTT
cdr3_length: 13
clone_size: .
v_call: TRBV10-3
j_call: TRBJ1-1
d_call: .

cdr3_aa: CASSLGTSPYNEQFF
cdr3_nt: TGTGCCAGCAGCTTAGGGACTAGTCCCTACAATGAGCAGTTCTTC
cdr3_length: 15
clone_size: .
v_call: TRBV7-2
j_call: TRBJ2-1
d_call: TRBD2

cdr3_aa: CASSWETGPYTEAFF
cdr3_nt: TGTGCCAGCAGCTGGGAAACAGGGCCATACACTGAAGCTTTCTTT
cdr3_length: 15
clone_size: .
v_call: TRBV13
j_call: TRBJ1-1
d_call: .

cdr3_aa: CASSYKTAETQYF
cdr3_nt: TGTGCCAGCAGTTACAAGACAGCCGAGACCCAGTACTTC
cdr3_length: 13
clone_size: .
v_call: TRBV6-5
j_call: TRBJ2-5
d_call: .

cdr3_aa: CASTGTDSNQPQHF
cdr3_nt: TGTGCCAGTACCGGGACAGATAGCAATCAGCCCCAGCATTTT
cdr3_length: 14
clone_size: medium-sized
v_call: TRBV19
j_call: TRBJ1-5
d_call: TRBD1

cdr3_aa: CASSQIQTGSYTGELFF
cdr3_nt: TGCGCCAGCAGCCAAATACAGACAGGGTCCTACACCGGGGAGCTGTTTTTT
cdr3_length: 17
clone_size: .
v_call: TRBV4-3
j_call: TRBJ2-2
d_call: TRBD1

cdr3_aa: CASSLVSQATEAFF
cdr3_nt: TGTGCCAGCAGCTTAGTCAGCCAGGCTACTGAAGCTTTCTTT
cdr3_length: 14
clone_size: .
v_call: TRBV7-9
j_call: TRBJ1-1
d_call: .

cdr3_aa: CASNVPTGAIEQYF
cdr3_nt: TGTGCCAGCAATGTGCCCACAGGGGCCATCGAGCAGTACTTC
cdr3_length: 14
clone_size: .
v_call: TRBV28
j_call: TRBJ2-7
d_call: TRBD1

cdr3_aa: CASSKTGEGGNTIYF
cdr3_nt: TGCGCCAGCAGCAAGACAGGGGAAGGAGGAAACACCATATATTTT
cdr3_length: 15
clone_size: .
v_call: TRBV5-1
j_call: TRBJ1-3
d_call: TRBD1

cdr3_aa: CASSSGTRGNEQFF
cdr3_nt: TGTGCCAGCAGCTCCGGGACTAGGGGGAATGAGCAGTTCTTC
cdr3_length: 14
clone_size: .
v_call: TRBV7-8
j_call: TRBJ2-1
d_call: TRBD2

cdr3_aa: CASRQGRETQYF
cdr3_nt: TGTGCCAGCAGGCAGGGTAGAGAGACCCAGTACTTC
cdr3_length: 12
clone_size: .
v_call: TRBV6-5
j_call: TRBJ2-5
d_call: .

cdr3_aa: CASSLRQGMFQPQHF
cdr3_nt: TGTGCCAGCAGTTTAAGGCAGGGAATGTTTCAGCCCCAGCATTTT
cdr3_length: 15
clone_size: .
v_call: TRBV28
j_call: TRBJ1-5
d_call: .

cdr3_aa: CASSFLSDRSRYEQYF
cdr3_nt: TGTGCCAGCAGCTTCCTATCAGACAGAAGCCGATACGAGCAGTACTTC
cdr3_length: 16
clone_size: .
v_call: TRBV12-1
j_call: TRBJ2-7
d_call: .

cdr3_aa: CATRGGNTEAFF
cdr3_nt: TGTGCCACCAGGGGAGGAAACACTGAAGCTTTCTTT
cdr3_length: 12
clone_size: .
v_call: TRBV24-1
j_call: TRBJ1-1
d_call: .

cdr3_aa: CASSPRQGGHNEQFF
cdr3_nt: TGTGCCAGCAGTCCAAGACAGGGTGGCCACAATGAGCAGTTCTTC
cdr3_length: 15
clone_size: .
v_call: TRBV27
j_call: TRBJ2-1
d_call: TRBD1

cdr3_aa: CASSVYSMGGRRAEQFF
cdr3_nt: TGTGCCAGTAGTGTATATAGCATGGGCGGGAGGAGGGCTGAACAGTTCTTC
cdr3_length: 17
clone_size: .
v_call: TRBV19
j_call: TRBJ2-1
d_call: TRBD2

cdr3_aa: CASRQGQGREQYF
cdr3_nt: TGTGCCAGTAGACAGGGACAGGGGAGGGAGCAGTACTTC
cdr3_length: 13
clone_size: .
v_call: TRBV19
j_call: TRBJ2-7
d_call: TRBD1

cdr3_aa: CASSKGLAGGTYNEQFF
cdr3_nt: TGTGCCAGTAGTAAGGGACTAGCGGGAGGGACATACAATGAGCAGTTCTTC
cdr3_length: 17
clone_size: .
v_call: TRBV19
j_call: TRBJ2-1
d_call: TRBD2

cdr3_aa: CASSQEQRAYNEQFF
cdr3_nt: TGCGCCAGCAGCCAAGAACAGAGGGCCTACAATGAGCAGTTCTTC
cdr3_length: 15
clone_size: once
v_call: TRBV4-1
j_call: TRBJ2-1
d_call: .

cdr3_aa: CASSPSDRGDYGYTF
cdr3_nt: TGCGCCAGCAGCCCTTCGGACAGGGGGGACTATGGCTACACCTTC
cdr3_length: 15
clone_size: .
v_call: TRBV5-1
j_call: TRBJ1-2
d_call: TRBD1

cdr3_aa: CASSPQDSSYNEQFF
cdr3_nt: TGCGCCAGCAGCCCACAGGATAGCTCCTACAATGAGCAGTTCTTC
cdr3_length: 15
clone_size: .
v_call: TRBV4-1
j_call: TRBJ2-1
d_call: .

cdr3_aa: CASSLRARDEQFF
cdr3_nt: TGTGCCAGCAGTCTCAGGGCCCGCGATGAGCAGTTCTTC
cdr3_length: 13
clone_size: .
v_call: TRBV27
j_call: TRBJ2-1
d_call: .

cdr3_aa: CASSSYRTSVNSPLHF
cdr3_nt: TGTGCCAGCAGTTCTTACCGGACATCGGTTAATTCACCCCTCCACTTT
cdr3_length: 16
clone_size: once
v_call: TRBV27
j_call: TRBJ1-6
d_call: .

cdr3_aa: CASSSGLAGGQFPETQYF
cdr3_nt: TGTGCCAGCAGCTCGGGACTAGCGGGGGGGCAGTTCCCAGAGACCCAGTACTTC
cdr3_length: 18
clone_size: .
v_call: TRBV11-2
j_call: TRBJ2-5
d_call: TRBD2